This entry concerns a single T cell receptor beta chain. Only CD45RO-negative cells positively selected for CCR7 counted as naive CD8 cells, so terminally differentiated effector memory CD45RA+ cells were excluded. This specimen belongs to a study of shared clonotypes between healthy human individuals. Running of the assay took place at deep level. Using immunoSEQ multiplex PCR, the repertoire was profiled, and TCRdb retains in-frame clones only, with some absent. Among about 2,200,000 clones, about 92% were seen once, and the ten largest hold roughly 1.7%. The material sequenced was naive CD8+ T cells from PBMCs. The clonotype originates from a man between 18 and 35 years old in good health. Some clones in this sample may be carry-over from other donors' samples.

DNA for the CDR3: TGTGCCAGCAATCCCCGGGACAGCTACTACGAGCAGTACTTC. Translating gives CASNPRDSYYEQYF. The rearrangement uses TRBV28 and TRBJ2-7; 7 bases are a match to TRBD1. Trimming removed 7 bases from V and 3 bases from J; junction bases left unmatched: 9. CDR1 MDHEN and CDR2 SYDVKM come from the germline V gene. The length of the CDR3 is 14 residues.